A selection of T cell receptor beta chains follows, all from one sample in a study of T-cell reconstitution after alpha-beta-depleted transplantation in children. TCRdb re-analysed the PCR reads in MiXCR, keeping a single row per CDR3 protein. The sample includes about 400,000 distinct CDR3 sequences, about 20% of them seen just once. The source material was PBMCs from the stem cell graft donor, sampled from the stem cell graft. The receptors here all came from a human donor who donated a stem cell graft to a child with acute myeloid leukemia. Each CDR3 is given without its conserved first and last residue. The D gene is left open where the match is weak.

V: TRBV12-3/TRBV12-4
D: TRBD1
CDR3: ASRQRDRENEQF

V: TRBV29-1
D: NA
CDR3: SSGGSPSTDTQY

V: TRBV4-2
D: NA
CDR3: ASSQDIGYNEQF

V: TRBV2
D: NA
CDR3: ASFSGSYNEQF

V: TRBV20-1
D: TRBD2
CDR3: SIRTSGRTPADTQY

V: TRBV7-9
D: NA
CDR3: ASRAEGEQY

V: TRBV12-3/TRBV12-4
D: NA
CDR3: ASRPTGNEQF

V: TRBV14
D: NA
CDR3: ASSQDSQPQH

V: TRBV12-3/TRBV12-4
D: NA
CDR3: ASSPLGSPSGSQY

V: TRBV6-1
D: NA
CDR3: ASSRTGRDAEQF

V: TRBV11-2
D: NA
CDR3: AGSFQRTSYNEQF

V: TRBV29-1
D: NA
CDR3: SVDTGELF

V: TRBV27
D: NA
CDR3: ASSFFDFVHNEQF

V: TRBV6-1
D: TRBD1
CDR3: ASLRPGTVTYEQY

V: TRBV10-3
D: NA
CDR3: AISESTDSYGEQY

V: TRBV20-1
D: NA
CDR3: SATPPGVNYEQY

V: TRBV18
D: TRBD2
CDR3: ASSPTGLAMYEQY

V: TRBV12-3/TRBV12-4
D: TRBD2
CDR3: ASSPTSGSLGEQF

V: TRBV20-1
D: TRBD1
CDR3: SARPQLTGEDEKLF

V: TRBV7-3
D: TRBD1
CDR3: ASSWGQRPSTDTQY

V: TRBV4-3
D: NA
CDR3: ASSQVFRAHYEQY

V: TRBV15
D: NA
CDR3: ATSREQGYHEQF

V: TRBV29-1
D: NA
CDR3: SVADYGYT

V: TRBV27
D: TRBD1
CDR3: ASSPGQGVQPQH

V: TRBV29-1
D: TRBD1
CDR3: SVSTGGVDQPQH

V: TRBV6-5
D: TRBD2
CDR3: ASSTSGSTGELF

V: TRBV12-3/TRBV12-4
D: NA
CDR3: ASSFRGTVSSYEQY

V: TRBV6-1
D: NA
CDR3: ASSATQGRANVLT

V: TRBV3-1
D: TRBD1
CDR3: ASSQGGQRGPYEQY

V: TRBV20-1
D: TRBD2
CDR3: SASQGLASIAQY

V: TRBV2
D: NA
CDR3: ASRAAGNLPTDTQY

V: TRBV18
D: NA
CDR3: ASSRPITTVRTDTQY

V: TRBV10-3
D: TRBD1
CDR3: AISEGGQGRKPQH

V: TRBV7-2
D: NA
CDR3: ASRLEGGFYEQY

V: TRBV10-3
D: NA
CDR3: AISESGSVKATQY

V: TRBV4-3
D: NA
CDR3: ASSQESRSYNSPLH

V: TRBV29-1
D: NA
CDR3: SVKTGEKLQY

V: TRBV28
D: TRBD1
CDR3: ASKGQTPYNEQF

V: TRBV4-3
D: TRBD1
CDR3: ASSQDLNAATGWKEQY

V: TRBV3-1
D: NA
CDR3: ASSHSVLAGEQY

V: TRBV11-3
D: TRBD2
CDR3: ASSGGRGEQF

V: TRBV7-9
D: NA
CDR3: ASSLAQDNWAAF

V: TRBV12-3/TRBV12-4
D: TRBD1
CDR3: ASSRQGQETQY

V: TRBV12-3/TRBV12-4
D: TRBD1
CDR3: ASSLVQGENYGYT

V: TRBV29-1
D: TRBD2
CDR3: SVETSGGLYTQY

V: TRBV4-2
D: NA
CDR3: ASSQDLNNYGYT

V: TRBV24-1
D: TRBD1
CDR3: ATSDLDRDTDTQY

V: TRBV18
D: NA
CDR3: ASSATSAPNEQF

V: TRBV6-1
D: TRBD2
CDR3: ASTPTSGRSGTGELF

V: TRBV10-3
D: NA
CDR3: AISAGGLEQY

V: TRBV7-9
D: NA
CDR3: ASSPRGASGETQY

V: TRBV6-2/TRBV6-3
D: NA
CDR3: ASSYVLTGELF

V: TRBV20-1
D: NA
CDR3: SARAFAEAF

V: TRBV20-1
D: NA
CDR3: SARDHRNEQY

V: TRBV4-1
D: NA
CDR3: ASSQDGIGQYTGELF